One and the same sample provided the 14 T cell receptor beta chains below, sequenced in a study of cytomegalovirus exposure and HLA in healthy donors. Profiling relied on immunoSEQ multiplex PCR, and the TCRdb table lists in-frame clones only, not all of them. Counted here are 150,000 to 160,000 clones, 86% occurring once; the ten biggest clones make up about 22%. Specimen: PBMCs. The receptors shown here come from a man aged 18 to 35 in good health and CMV-seropositive.

The chain links TRBV6-5 to TRBJ2-7; TRBD1 matches 8 bases. The CDR3 is 11 amino acids. Germline lookup yields CDR1 MNHEY and CDR2 SVGAGI. The V and J ends lost 5 bases and 12 bases, in that order; junction bases with no gene match: 6. The DNA for the CDR3 is TGTGCCAGCAGTATGGGGGGACAGGCGTACTTC. Translated, it gives CASSMGGQAYF.

The chain is built from TRBV5-6 and TRBJ1-1; no clear D. The ends were cut back, 7 bases at V and 1 base at J, with 11 bases in the middle. There are 13 residues in the CDR3. In germline, CDR1 is SGHDT, CDR2 YYEEEE. In DNA, the CDR3 is TGTGCCAGCTTAGAGGCGGGGAACACTGAAGCTTTCTTT. It encodes CASLEAGNTEAFF.

This clone showed up just once. The chain combines TRBV6-5 with TRBJ1-2; the D gene is possibly TRBD1 (5 bases). Germline CDR1 and CDR2: MNHEY and SVGAGI. This CDR3 contains 15 residues. Between the trimmed V and J ends, which lost 6 bases and 4 bases, there was a span of 18 bases. The CDR3 DNA reads as TGTGCCAGCAGGCGAAGTCAGGGAAAGGGCTATGGCTACACCTTC. Amino acid sequence: CASRRSQGKGYGYTF.

The chain links TRBV10-3 to TRBJ2-7, with D possibly being TRBD1 (6 bases). Germline V lookup: CDR1 ENHRY, CDR2 SYGVKD. V lost 7 bases, J lost 5 bases, and 15 bases lay in between. The CDR3 extends over 13 amino acids. CDR3 bases: TGTGCCATCACCCCTCGAGACAGGCACGAGCAGTACTTC. Translating it yields CAITPRDRHEQYF.

The chain has TRBV11-2 and TRBJ2-7, with TRBD1 matching over 8 bases. CDR1 and CDR2 (germline): SGHAT, FQNNGV. V dropped 6 bases and J dropped 5; count of bases not matched to a gene: 12. The CDR3 runs 15 residues. The CDR3 DNA reads as TGTGCCAGCAGGAGACCCGGACAGGGTCAAAACGAGCAGTACTTC. It is translated as CASRRPGQGQNEQYF.

This clone showed up just a few times. The CDR3 coding sequence is TGCGCCAGCAGCCAAGCAACAGGGGAGGCCTACGAGCAGTACTTC. Translating it yields CASSQATGEAYEQYF. The rearrangement uses TRBV4-3 and TRBJ2-7, with D possibly matching TRBD1 (7 bases). CDR1 is LGHNA and CDR2 is YSLEER in the germline V gene. This CDR3 region has 15 residues. Trimming removed 1 base from V and 2 bases from J, with 12 bases in between.

This chain connects TRBV5-1 to TRBJ2-3; possible D gene TRBD2, 8 bases. The CDR3 extends over 15 amino acids. CDR1 is SGHRS, CDR2 YFSETQ, per germline. The ends were cut back, 4 bases at V and 5 bases at J, with 17 bases in the middle. Written as DNA, the CDR3 is TGCGCCAGCAGCCGGGGGGGACAGCGGGGAGATACGCAGTATTTT. This codes for CASSRGGQRGDTQYF.

This clone was seen just once. V usage is TRBV28 and J usage is TRBJ1-2, with TRBD1 matching over 8 bases. This CDR3 contains 13 residues. Looked up from germline, CDR1 is MDHEN and CDR2 is SYDVKM. V lost 5 bases to trimming and J lost 6 bases; unmatched junction nucleotides: 5. CDR3 bases: TGTGCCAGCAGTCTCCGACAGGGGCATGGCTACACCTTC. The encoded protein is CASSLRQGHGYTF.

This clone was recorded only once. The chain employs TRBV18 and TRBJ1-4; D unclear. The germline V and J ends were trimmed by 2 bases and 14 bases, with 12 bases remaining between them. The CDR3 has 12 residues. In germline, CDR1 is KGHSH, CDR2 LQKENI. In nucleotides, the CDR3 is TGTGCCAGCTCACCATCGAGCCAATACCTGTTTTTT. This sequence encodes CASSPSSQYLFF.

V and J are TRBV7-3 and TRBJ2-2; possibly TRBD2 for D (5 bases). V was trimmed by 6 bases and J by 5 bases, leaving 10 bases between them. This CDR3 has 13 residues. Germline CDR1 is SGHTA and CDR2 is FQGTGA. This CDR3 is CASRPTGTGELFF. CDR3 DNA sequence: TGTGCCAGCAGGCCCACGGGAACCGGGGAGCTGTTTTTT. Drawing the rest from reference TRBV7-3 and TRBJ2-2, the complete variable domain is GAGVSQTPSNKVTEKGKYVELRCDPISGHTALYWYRQSLGQGPEFLIYFQGTGAADDSGLPNDRFFAVRPEGSVSTLKIQRTERGDSAVYLCASRPTGTGELFFGEGSRLTVL.

This chain joins TRBV19 and TRBJ1-5; the D gene is possibly TRBD1 (6 bases). Germline-derived CDR1 and CDR2 are LNHDA and SQIVND (reference sequence). The CDR3 has 14 residues. V shed 5 bases and J shed 9 bases, with 17 bases lying between them. In DNA, the CDR3 is TGTGCCAGTAGTGGGGGCCGCGGTGGATCGCCCCAGCATTTT. It yields the protein CASSGGRGGSPQHF.

The chain has TRBV6-1 and TRBJ1-1; 11 bases line up with TRBD1. Looked up from germline, CDR1 is MNHNS and CDR2 is SASEGT. The CDR3 length is 16 residues. V lost 1 base to trimming and J lost 6 bases; unmatched junction nucleotides: 7. CDR3 nucleotides: TGTGCCAGCAGTGAAGTTGGGACAGGGGGTGACGCTGAAGCTTTCTTT. Its translation: CASSEVGTGGDAEAFF.

The gene calls are TRBV6-6 and TRBJ1-1, with D possibly matching TRBD1 (6 bases). Germline V gene sequence: CDR1 MNHNY, CDR2 SVGAGI (reference sequence). The CDR3 runs 14 residues. V gave up 2 bases and J gave up 3 bases, with 10 bases separating them. The CDR3 loop is CASSYRGSDTEAFF. The CDR3 nucleotides read TGTGCCAGCAGTTACAGGGGGTCGGACACTGAAGCTTTCTTT.

V gene TRBV5-1 combines with J gene TRBJ2-5; maybe TRBD2 (7 bases). Deletions cut 4 bases from V and 5 bases from J, with 15 bases between. This CDR3 comprises 14 residues. From germline, CDR1 is SGHRS and CDR2 YFSETQ. The CDR3 is CASSPRGPGETQYF. CDR3 sequence (DNA): TGCGCCAGCAGCCCGCGGGGGCCGGGGGAGACCCAGTACTTC.